The 19 T cell receptor beta chains below come from one sample, sequenced in a study of CD8+ T cells in alopecia areata. Extraction of RNA preceded its reverse transcription into cDNA, which served as the sequencing template. TCRdb keeps only in-frame clones here, not all; method: immunoSEQ multiplex PCR. Here the sample spans around 180,000 clones, roughly 60% being singletons. The treatment: oral pan-JAK inhibitor, 5-10 mg twice daily. Sample: CD4+ T cells sorted from blood, taken at week 24, from a patient treated with tofacitinib. Source of these receptors: a human donor with alopecia areata.

The table lists this clone with a few counts. The chain recombines TRBV6-1 with TRBJ1-1; D remains ambiguous. This CDR3 has 14 residues. The germline V gene has CDR1 MNHNS and CDR2 SASEGT. With 6 bases removed from V and 5 bases from J, the gap between germline ends came to 16 bases. CDR3: CASRAELYGTEAFF. CDR3 in DNA: TGTGCCAGCAGGGCAGAATTATATGGAACTGAAGCTTTCTTT.

The gene calls are TRBV6-5 and TRBJ1-6; 12 bases fit TRBD1. V shed 6 bases and J 7 bases; nucleotides not matched to a gene: 4. The CDR3 is made up of 15 amino acids. Per germline, CDR1 MNHEY and CDR2 SVGAGI. The CDR3 loop is CASRGQGARNSPLHF. CDR3 nucleotide sequence: TGTGCCAGCAGGGGACAGGGGGCCCGGAATTCACCCCTCCACTTT.

The genes are TRBV19 and TRBJ1-4; 7 nucleotides match TRBD1. Germline loops: CDR1 LNHDA, CDR2 SQIVND (reference sequence). The CDR3 has 14 residues. The V and J ends lost 6 bases and 1 base, in that order; junction bases with no gene match: 2. The CDR3, as DNA: TGTGCCAGTAGGGGGGACAGAACTAATGAAAAACTGTTTTTT. This translates into CASRGDRTNEKLFF.

This clone appeared a few times. The J gene is TRBJ2-5, the V gene TRBV11-2; D possibly corresponds to TRBD1 (6 bases). The CDR3 runs to 14 residues. The V gene lost 10 bases and the J gene lost 6 bases, with 21 bases spanning the gap. Germline V lookup: CDR1 SGHAT, CDR2 FQNNGV. The CDR3 region is CATQKAGRGQTQYF. As DNA, the CDR3 is TGTGCCACCCAGAAGGCGGGCAGGGGACAGACCCAGTACTTC.

The V gene is TRBV30, the J gene TRBJ2-7; D possibly corresponds to TRBD1 (8 bases). The CDR3 runs to 15 residues. The germline V gene encodes CDR1 GTSNPN and CDR2 SVGIG (reference sequence). Between the trimmed V and J ends, which lost 4 bases and 7 bases, there was a span of 23 bases. The CDR3 region has the DNA TGTGCCTGGACCTCATTACAGGGGGGGTCTGGTGAGCAGTACTTC. This codes for CAWTSLQGGSGEQYF.

The V and J genes are TRBV19 and TRBJ1-6; the match to TRBD1 covers 7 bases. Trimming at V came to 7 bases and at J to 8 bases, leaving 8 bases not matched to a gene. CDR1 LNHDA and CDR2 SQIVND come from the germline V gene (reference sequence). This CDR3 spans 14 amino acids. The CDR3 is CASKEQGQHSPLHF. Here the CDR3 DNA reads TGTGCCAGTAAGGAACAGGGGCAACATTCACCCCTCCACTTT.

This clone appeared a few times. The V gene is TRBV11-2, the J gene TRBJ2-5; D remains ambiguous. From germline, CDR1 is SGHAT and CDR2 FQNNGV. This CDR3 has 14 residues. The germline V and J ends were trimmed by 6 bases and 2 bases, with 13 bases remaining between them. CDR3 coding DNA: TGTGCCAGCAGTCCCCCGACGGGTCAAGAGACCCAGTACTTC. Translated: CASSPPTGQETQYF.

The chain combines TRBV29-1 with TRBJ2-1, with D unresolved. Trimming shortened V by 1 base and J by 9 bases, and 4 bases separated the two germline ends. This CDR3 has 10 amino acids. Germline CDR1 SQVTM, CDR2 ANQGSEA. The CDR3 sequence: CSVEAGEQFF. The CDR3 DNA reads as TGCAGCGTTGAAGCGGGTGAGCAGTTCTTC.

The chain is built from TRBV25-1 and TRBJ2-7; TRBD1 agrees at 9 bases. The CDR3 is 13 amino acids. CDR1 and CDR2 (germline): MGHDK, SYGVNS. V was clipped by 4 bases and J by 4 bases; unmatched bases: 2. CDR3 DNA: TGTGCCAGCAGTGGGGACAGGGTTTACGAGCAGTACTTC. Protein: CASSGDRVYEQYF.

The gene calls are TRBV2 and TRBJ1-1; D may be TRBD1 (6 bases). V lost 6 bases to trimming and J lost 3 bases, with 26 bases between them. From germline, CDR1 is SNHLY and CDR2 FYNNEI. CDR3 length: 18 residues. The CDR3 is CASSERGLGGAMDTEAFF. The CDR3 nucleotides read TGTGCCAGCAGCGAACGGGGACTGGGGGGCGCGATGGACACTGAAGCTTTCTTT.

This clone was seen more than once but under ten times. The V gene is TRBV6-1, the J gene TRBJ2-7, with 11 positions matching TRBD2. The germline CDR1 and CDR2 sequences are MNHNS and SASEGT. The CDR3 is 15 amino acids. The ends lost 6 bases at V and 0 bases at J; junction bases unmatched: 4. Here the CDR3 DNA reads TGTGCCAGCAGCGCCGGGACTAGCGGCTCCTACGAGCAGTACTTC. Amino acids: CASSAGTSGSYEQYF.

This chain joins TRBV5-1 and TRBJ2-3; D might be TRBD1 or TRBD2, each matching 5 bases. This CDR3 comprises 15 residues. With 0 bases removed from V and 0 bases from J, the gap between germline ends came to 8 bases. Germline assignment: CDR1 SGHRS and CDR2 YFSETQ. The CDR3 loop reads CASSLDGASTDTQYF. The CDR3 DNA follows: TGCGCCAGCAGCTTGGACGGGGCCAGCACAGATACGCAGTATTTT.

This chain uses TRBV5-1 with TRBJ2-7, with D possibly TRBD2 on 5 matching bases. The CDR3 covers 14 residues. Germline values: CDR1 SGHRS, CDR2 YFSETQ. V dropped 3 bases and J dropped 0 bases, with 10 bases sitting between them. For the CDR3, the DNA is TGCGCCAGCAGCTGGAAAGGGAGCTCCTACGAGCAGTACTTC. It codes for CASSWKGSSYEQYF.

The chain carries TRBV30 and TRBJ1-1; no reliable D call. V dropped 4 bases and J dropped 1 base, with 10 bases sitting between them. The CDR3 contains 13 residues. The germline gives CDR1 GTSNPN, CDR2 SVGIG (reference sequence). As DNA, the CDR3 is TGTGCCTGGATGTTCCAAGCGAACACTGAAGCTTTCTTT. Its translation: CAWMFQANTEAFF. Combining the CDR3 with reference TRBV30 and TRBJ1-1 gives the whole variable domain SQTIHQWPATLVQPVGSPLSLECTVEGTSNPNLYWYRQAAGRGLQLLFYSVGIGQISSEVPQNLSASRPQDRQFILSSKKLLLSDSGFYLCAWMFQANTEAFFGQGTRLTVV.

This clone has only one observation. V and J are TRBV29-1 and TRBJ1-2; D is perhaps TRBD1 (6 bases). CDR1 and CDR2 from the germline V gene are SQVTM and ANQGSEA. This CDR3 is 13 amino acids long. The ends were cut back, 5 bases at V and 4 bases at J, with 14 bases in the middle. The CDR3 DNA reads as TGCAGCGTTTCCCAGGACAGCATCTATGGCTACACCTTC. Translating gives CSVSQDSIYGYTF.

Here the CDR3 DNA reads TGTGCCAGCAGTCCCGGGACAGGGAGAACCTACGAGCAGTACTTC. Translating gives CASSPGTGRTYEQYF. This sequence joins TRBV27 and TRBJ2-7, with 9 bases aligning to TRBD1. The germline gives CDR1 MNHEY, CDR2 SMNVEV (reference sequence). The CDR3 is made up of 15 amino acids. The junction had 7 bases not matched to a gene; V was cut back by 5 bases and J by 2 bases.

About this clone itself: Different DNA sequences within this sample yield the same CDR3. V gene TRBV29-1 combines with J gene TRBJ1-2; no clear D. V was trimmed by 5 bases and J by 6 bases, leaving 4 bases between them. The germline V gene has CDR1 SQVTM and CDR2 ANQGSEA. This CDR3 has 9 amino acids. CDR3 amino acids: CSVSDGYTF. The CDR3 nucleotides are TGCAGCGTTAGTGATGGCTACACCTTC.

V usage is TRBV5-1 and J usage is TRBJ2-1, with TRBD1 matching over 7 bases. Trimming took 5 bases from V and 6 from J; bases not matched to a gene: 8. Germline assignment: CDR1 SGHRS and CDR2 YFSETQ. This CDR3 has 14 amino acids. This chain's CDR3 is CASSFGQVLNEQFF. CDR3 bases: TGCGCCAGCAGTTTCGGACAGGTCCTCAATGAGCAGTTCTTC.

Here the CDR3 DNA reads TGCAGCGTCGCTAAGGGAACCGGGGTCTATGGCTACACCTTC. This gives the protein CSVAKGTGVYGYTF. The genes are TRBV29-1 and TRBJ1-2; D ambiguous. The ends were cut back, 6 bases at V and 4 bases at J, with 18 bases in the middle. The CDR3 length is 14 residues. Germline CDR1 reads SQVTM; CDR2 reads ANQGSEA.